A single sample gave rise to the 5 T cell receptor beta chains below, sequenced in a study of blood T cell repertoires in COVID-19. The repertoire was sequenced with immunoSEQ multiplex PCR; TCRdb's copy has only in-frame clones and lacks some. The sample yields 150,000 to 200,000 clones, 75% to 85% seen once. The specimen was PBMCs or T cells enriched from blood (not recorded which). The source of these receptors is a man aged 35-49 years who had recovered from COVID-19.

The chain combines TRBV3-1 (or the pseudogene TRBV3-2) with TRBJ2-2; a weak D match, TRBD2 (5 bases). The V gene lost 3 bases and the J gene lost 5 bases, with 16 bases spanning the gap. Per germline, CDR1 LGHDT and CDR2 YNNKEL (reference sequence). This CDR3 contains 16 residues. CDR3 residues: CASSHRGKGGTGELFF. CDR3 DNA: TGTGCCAGCAGCCACAGAGGAAAGGGCGGGACCGGGGAGCTGTTTTTT.

This clone has more than one count but fewer than ten. The J gene is TRBJ1-5, the V gene TRBV6-2 or TRBV6-3; no clear D gene. The CDR3 spans 15 residues. The V gene's germline CDR1 is MNHEY and CDR2 SVGEGT. Trimming shortened V by 5 bases and J by 3 bases, and 14 bases separated the two germline ends. CDR3 amino acids: CASSATVPLNQPQHF. CDR3 coding DNA: TGTGCCAGCAGTGCCACAGTTCCCCTCAATCAGCCCCAGCATTTT.

The gene calls are TRBV20-1 and TRBJ2-4, with D unresolved. The CDR3 consists of 15 residues. Germline CDR1 and CDR2: DFQATT and SNEGSKA (reference sequence). Between the trimmed V and J ends, which lost 3 bases and 0 bases, there was a span of 12 bases. CDR3 in DNA: TGCAGTGCTAGTTATAGCTGGGTAGCCAAAAACATTCAGTACTTC. Translating it yields CSASYSWVAKNIQYF.

The chain is built from TRBV6-5 and TRBJ2-7; TRBD2 agrees at 7 bases. The CDR3 is 15 amino acids. Germline CDR1 is MNHEY and CDR2 is SVGAGI. The junction had 5 bases not matched to a gene; V was cut back by 0 bases and J by 3 bases. CDR3 coding DNA: TGTGCCAGCAGTTACTCGAGCCTAGCGGTCTACGAGCAGTACTTC. Protein product: CASSYSSLAVYEQYF.

The chain has TRBV27 and TRBJ1-6, with D tentatively TRBD1 (5 bases). Trimming pared 2 bases from V and 7 bases from J, leaving 12 bases between. CDR3 length: 15 amino acids. CDR1 is MNHEY, CDR2 SMNVEV, per germline (reference sequence). CDR3 bases: TGTGCCAGCAGTTTAAGGGACTGGGGGAATTCACCCCTCCACTTT. This translates into CASSLRDWGNSPLHF.